Shown below are 12 T cell receptor beta chains from a single sample sequenced in a study of T cells in Graves' hyperthyroidism and ophthalmopathy. RNA transcripts yielded amplified TCR beta CDR3 regions. The TCR CDR3 was amplified in a first-round RT-PCR using the HTBI primer set. TCRdb used MiXCR to reprocess the multiplex PCR reads, holding one entry per CDR3 protein. Of about 530,000 distinct CDR3 sequences listed, roughly 17% are singletons. Sequencing used blood. These receptors were collected from a woman younger than 35 with Graves' ophthalmopathy.

The V and J genes are TRBV25-1 and TRBJ2-1; 8 positions agree with TRBD2. Germline CDR1 is MGHDK and CDR2 is SYGVNS. The CDR3 has 14 amino acids. V lost 3 bases, J lost 9 bases, and 7 bases stayed unmatched. The DNA of the CDR3 is TGTGCCAGCAGTGATCCGGGACTAGTTTTTGAGCAGTTCTTC. Protein sequence: CASSDPGLVFEQFF.

This clonotype came up many times. The chain combines TRBV3-1 with TRBJ2-3, with no clear D. Germline lookup yields CDR1 LGHDT and CDR2 YNNKEL (reference sequence). Trimming pared 4 bases from V and 8 bases from J, leaving 16 bases between. The CDR3 has 14 residues. CDR3 nucleotide sequence: TGTGCCAGCAGCCGCGGCTTACCCTCGGGTACGCAGTATTTT. Translating it yields CASSRGLPSGTQYF.

This clonotype was counted many times. The V and J genes are TRBV13 and TRBJ2-1; a weak D match, TRBD1 (6 bases). CDR3 length: 17 residues. Trimming removed 1 base from V and 0 bases from J, with 13 bases in between. Germline V lookup: CDR1 PRHDT, CDR2 FYEKMQ (reference sequence). The CDR3 spells CASSLEGGGSSYNEQFF. The CDR3 coding sequence is TGTGCCAGCAGCTTAGAAGGGGGTGGGAGCTCCTACAATGAGCAGTTCTTC.

This clonotype was counted at least ten times. For the CDR3, the DNA is TGTGCCAGCAGTACCTCCGGGACAGGGGACGAAAAACTGTTTTTT. This gives the protein CASSTSGTGDEKLFF. The V and J genes are TRBV12-3 or TRBV12-4 and TRBJ1-4; TRBD1 matches at 10 bases. The CDR3 has 15 residues. Losses at the gene ends were 5 bases for V and 8 bases for J; bases not matched to a gene: 8.

The V and J genes are TRBV20-1 and TRBJ1-1; D unresolved. Germline CDR1 and CDR2: DFQATT and SNEGSKA (reference sequence). V lost 1 base and J lost 1, with 16 bases in between. CDR3 length equals 16 residues. The CDR3 loop reads CSARGRITESNTEAFF. CDR3 in DNA: TGCAGTGCTAGAGGTCGGATTACGGAATCGAACACTGAAGCTTTCTTT.

This clonotype was seen only a few times. The V gene is TRBV29-1, the J gene TRBJ2-7, with TRBD1 identical over 8 bases. The germline CDR1 and CDR2 sequences are SQVTM and ANQGSEA. This CDR3 contains 13 residues. After removal of 4 bases from V and 1 base from J, the junction contained 3 bases not matched to a gene. This CDR3 is CSVVGTGSYEQYF. CDR3 nucleotide sequence: TGCAGCGTTGTAGGGACAGGTTCCTACGAGCAGTACTTC.

The sample holds a few counts of this clonotype. The V call is TRBV7-9, the J call TRBJ2-3, with 10 bases identical to TRBD2. CDR1 and CDR2 (germline): SEHNR, FQNEAQ (reference sequence). The CDR3 runs 16 residues. V was clipped by 4 bases and J by 6 bases; unmatched bases: 10. The CDR3 DNA reads as TGTGCCAGCAGCTCGCAAACTAGCGGGATGCACGATACGCAGTATTTT. It translates to CASSSQTSGMHDTQYF.

This clonotype has just a few counts. The chain couples TRBV19 to TRBJ1-1; a weak D match, TRBD1 (6 bases). The CDR3 length is 17 residues. Germline lookup yields CDR1 LNHDA and CDR2 SQIVND (reference sequence). The V end was cut by 5 bases, the J end by 0 bases, with 19 bases between. DNA for the CDR3: TGTGCCAGTAGTTTCGACGGGGGACACTTCATGAACACTGAAGCTTTCTTT. Translating gives CASSFDGGHFMNTEAFF.

The rearrangement uses TRBV30 and TRBJ2-1; TRBD2 matches at 13 bases. Germline V gene data show CDR1 as GTSNPN and CDR2 as SVGIG (reference sequence). V lost 3 bases, J lost 9 bases, and 5 bases stayed unmatched. The CDR3 sequence is 14 residues long. The chain's CDR3 is CAWRLAGGPLEQFF. CDR3 sequence (DNA): TGTGCCTGGAGACTAGCGGGAGGGCCCCTTGAGCAGTTCTTC.

This clonotype showed up just a few times. J is TRBJ2-1 and V is TRBV7-9; the match to TRBD1 covers 10 bases. The germline gives CDR1 SEHNR, CDR2 FQNEAQ (reference sequence). The CDR3 is 15 amino acids. J was trimmed by 8 bases and V by 5 bases; bases with no gene match: 9. CDR3 DNA sequence: TGTGCCAGCAGCCGTTGGGACAGGGGTGCCGATGAGCAGTTCTTC. This encodes CASSRWDRGADEQFF.

This clonotype was recorded many times. The chain links TRBV27 to TRBJ2-1; possibly TRBD1 or TRBD2 for D (5 bases each). Trimming shortened V by 8 bases and J by 0 bases, and 20 bases separated the two germline ends. Germline CDR1 MNHEY, CDR2 SMNVEV (reference sequence). This CDR3 is 17 amino acids long. CDR3 DNA sequence: TGTGCCAGCGCCCCCGGGGCAGGGCCCAGCTCCTACAATGAGCAGTTCTTC. Translation gives CASAPGAGPSSYNEQFF.

This clonotype was observed at least ten times. J is TRBJ2-1 and V is TRBV10-3, with 7 nucleotides matching TRBD1. The CDR3 is made up of 16 amino acids. The junction had 9 bases not matched to a gene; V was cut back by 6 bases and J by 1 base. Germline V gene data show CDR1 as ENHRY and CDR2 as SYGVKD. The CDR3 spells CAISPLTGNSYNEQFF. CDR3 coding DNA: TGTGCCATCAGCCCCTTGACAGGGAATTCCTACAATGAGCAGTTCTTC.